The next 17 T cell receptor beta chains were all read from a single sample in a study of T cells in Graves' hyperthyroidism and ophthalmopathy. Amplification yielded TCR beta CDR3 regions, with RNA transcripts as the source. The study used the HTBI primer set for a first-round RT-PCR of the TCR CDR3. TCRdb redid the calling of the multiplex PCR reads with MiXCR, one entry per CDR3 protein. The sample records a few hundred thousand distinct CDR3 sequences, about a sixth being singletons. Material: blood. The receptors derive from a woman aged 40-49 years with Graves' ophthalmopathy.

Ten or more counts support this clonotype. V usage is TRBV28 and J usage is TRBJ2-1, with 7 nucleotides matching TRBD1. Per the germline V gene, CDR1 is MDHEN and CDR2 is SYDVKM. The CDR3 is 15 amino acids. With 6 bases clipped from V and 6 bases from J, the junction kept 11 bases outside the gene matches. CDR3 in amino acids: CASREGTAPVNEQFF. In nucleotides, the CDR3 is TGTGCCAGCAGGGAAGGGACAGCCCCAGTCAATGAGCAGTTCTTC.

CDR3 nucleotide sequence: TGTGCCAGTAGTATCAGACAGGAGGTAGCCAAAAACATTCAGTACTTC. Amino acid sequence: CASSIRQEVAKNIQYF. V and J are TRBV19 and TRBJ2-4; possibly TRBD1 for D (6 bases). CDR1 is LNHDA, CDR2 SQIVND, per germline (reference sequence). Trimming stripped 3 bases from V and 0 bases from J, with 12 bases between. CDR3 size: 16 residues.

This chain joins TRBV14 and TRBJ1-1; D is perhaps TRBD1 (6 bases). Germline values: CDR1 SGHDN, CDR2 FVKESK. V was pared by 0 bases and J by 10 bases, with 21 bases between. CDR3 length: 16 residues. CDR3 bases: TGTGCCAGCAGCCAAGACTCAGGGGCTTTGTTGCATCTAGCTTTCTTT. Translation gives CASSQDSGALLHLAFF.

V and J are TRBV13 and TRBJ2-3; D is undetermined. Germline CDR1 is PRHDT and CDR2 is FYEKMQ (reference sequence). CDR3 length: 14 amino acids. With 4 bases removed from V and 0 bases from J, the gap between germline ends came to 8 bases. CDR3 sequence: CASSSGISTDTQYF. The CDR3, as DNA: TGTGCCAGCAGCTCTGGCATCAGCACAGATACGCAGTATTTT.

In its sample, this clonotype was seen many times. The V and J genes are TRBV2 and TRBJ2-3; no definite D call. The V gene lost 6 bases and the J gene lost 6 bases, with 16 bases spanning the gap. There are 14 residues in the CDR3. CDR1 is SNHLY, CDR2 FYNNEI, per germline. The DNA of the CDR3 is TGTGCCAGCAGGAAGACCCTTCTTTGGGATACGCAGTATTTT. The encoded protein is CASRKTLLWDTQYF.

In its sample, this clonotype was seen many times. The chain links TRBV2 to TRBJ1-2; a weak D match, TRBD1 (5 bases). The CDR3 contains 14 residues. Deletions cut 4 bases from V and 2 bases from J, with 11 bases between. The germline gives CDR1 SNHLY, CDR2 FYNNEI. The CDR3 bases are TGTGCCAGCAGTGGACAGCAGAAGAACTATGGCTACACCTTC. This translates into CASSGQQKNYGYTF.

V is TRBV29-1 and J is TRBJ1-2; 8 nucleotides agree with TRBD1. Losses at the gene ends were 6 bases for V and 6 bases for J; bases not matched to a gene: 6. Germline CDR1 reads SQVTM; CDR2 reads ANQGSEA. The CDR3 runs to 12 residues. The CDR3 protein is CSVEQGGHGYTF. CDR3 in DNA: TGCAGCGTCGAACAGGGGGGACATGGCTACACCTTC. Supplemented by reference TRBV29-1 and TRBJ1-2, the full variable domain reads SAVISQKPSRDICQRGTSLTIQCQVDSQVTMMFWYRQQPGQSLTLIATANQGSEATYESGFVIDKFPISRPNLTFSTLTVSNMSPEDSSIYLCSVEQGGHGYTFGSGTRLTVV.

This clonotype showed up many times. J is TRBJ2-7 and V is TRBV12-3 or TRBV12-4; 7 bases align to TRBD1. The CDR3 has 16 residues. J was trimmed by 3 bases and V by 5 bases; bases with no gene match: 13. CDR3 protein: CASSADADRVGYEQYF. As DNA, the CDR3 is TGTGCCAGCAGTGCGGATGCTGACAGGGTGGGCTACGAGCAGTACTTC.

Here the CDR3 DNA reads TGTGCCAGCAGTTTTCACTCAAGTGCAACTAATGAAAAACTGTTTTTT. Translated: CASSFHSSATNEKLFF. The chain employs TRBV12-3 or TRBV12-4 and TRBJ1-4; D not resolved. This CDR3 comprises 16 residues. The V and J ends lost 3 bases and 0 bases respectively, with 11 bases between them.

The V and J genes are TRBV12-3 or TRBV12-4 and TRBJ2-3; 9 positions agree with TRBD2. This CDR3 has 16 amino acids. The V segment lost 2 bases and the J segment 6 bases; nucleotides outside the gene matches: 9. CDR3: CASSLQWLAGKDTQYF. The CDR3 nucleotides are TGTGCCAGCAGTTTACAATGGCTAGCGGGGAAGGATACGCAGTATTTT.

This clonotype was counted once. The genes are TRBV12-3 or TRBV12-4 and TRBJ2-1; 8 nucleotides match TRBD2. Trimming removed 3 bases from V and 7 bases from J; junction bases left unmatched: 2. This CDR3 is 13 amino acids long. The CDR3 coding sequence is TGTGCCAGCAGTTTGAGCGGGAGTAATGAGCAGTTCTTC. This gives the protein CASSLSGSNEQFF.

This clonotype was recorded many times. The rearrangement links TRBV30 to TRBJ1-1; D not resolved. The CDR3 length is 13 residues. V was shortened by 2 bases and J by 1 base, with 8 bases between the two germline ends. Germline V lookup: CDR1 GTSNPN, CDR2 SVGIG (reference sequence). The CDR3: CAWSHGPNTEAFF. CDR3 DNA: TGTGCCTGGAGTCATGGACCGAACACTGAAGCTTTCTTT.

This clonotype was seen many times. The rearrangement uses TRBV7-8 and TRBJ2-3; maybe TRBD1 (6 bases). The CDR3 consists of 14 residues. The V gene's germline CDR1 is SGHVS and CDR2 FQNEAQ. Trimming took off 6 bases at V and 0 bases at J, with 10 bases between the two ends. DNA of the CDR3: TGTGCCAGCAGACAGGGACCTAGCACAGATACGCAGTATTTT. Translating it yields CASRQGPSTDTQYF. Full variable domain (outside the CDR3, taken from reference TRBV7-8 and TRBJ2-3): GAGVSQSPRYKVAKRGQDVALRCDPISGHVSLFWYQQALGQGPEFLTYFQNEAQLDKSGLPSDRFFAERPEGSVSTLKIQRTQQEDSAVYLCASRQGPSTDTQYFGPGTRLTVL.

The V call is TRBV29-1, the J call TRBJ1-1; no clear D gene. The CDR3 runs to 10 residues. Germline CDR1 SQVTM, CDR2 ANQGSEA. Trimming cost V 4 bases and J 7 bases, with 7 bases left between them. The CDR3 reads CSVVTGEAFF. The CDR3 nucleotides are TGCAGCGTTGTTACGGGTGAAGCTTTCTTT.

In the case of this clonotype: A much more abundant neighbour one base away suggests this may be a read error. The chain couples TRBV25-1 to TRBJ2-3; D assignment may be TRBD1 or TRBD2 (5 bases each). With 3 bases removed from V and 4 bases from J, the gap between germline ends came to 17 bases. The CDR3 is 16 amino acids. CDR1 is MGHDK and CDR2 is SYGVNS in the germline V gene. DNA of the CDR3: TGTGCCAGCAGTGATGGGGGAGCGGACCCGCCAGATACGCAGTATTTT. As protein: CASSDGGADPPDTQYF.

This clonotype was detected ten times or more. The chain recombines TRBV18 with TRBJ2-5; a weak D match, TRBD2 (6 bases). Trimming left V 3 bases short and J 5 bases short, with 13 bases between. Looked up from germline, CDR1 is KGHSH and CDR2 is LQKENI. The CDR3 extends over 14 amino acids. Written as DNA, the CDR3 is TGTGCCAGCTCACCGGGACTTTGGGAGGAGACCCAGTACTTC. It is translated as CASSPGLWEETQYF.

This clonotype turned up a few times. This chain joins TRBV5-1 and TRBJ2-3; the D call may be TRBD1 or TRBD2 (5 bases each). CDR3 length: 14 amino acids. Germline V CDR1 and CDR2: SGHRS, YFSETQ. Trimming cost V 0 bases and J 4 bases, with 9 bases left between them. CDR3 DNA: TGCGCCAGCAGCTTGGGGGGGTATTCAGATACGCAGTATTTT. As protein: CASSLGGYSDTQYF.